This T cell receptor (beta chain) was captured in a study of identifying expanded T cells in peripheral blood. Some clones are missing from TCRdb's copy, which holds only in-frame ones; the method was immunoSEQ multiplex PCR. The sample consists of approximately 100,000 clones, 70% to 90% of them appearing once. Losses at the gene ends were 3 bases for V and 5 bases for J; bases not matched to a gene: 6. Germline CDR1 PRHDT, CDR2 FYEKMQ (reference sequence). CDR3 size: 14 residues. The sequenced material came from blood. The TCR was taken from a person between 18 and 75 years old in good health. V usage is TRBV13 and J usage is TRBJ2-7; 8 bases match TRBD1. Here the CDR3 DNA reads TGTGCCAGCAGCTTTCAGACAGGGGATAACGAGCAGTACTTC. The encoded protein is CASSFQTGDNEQYF. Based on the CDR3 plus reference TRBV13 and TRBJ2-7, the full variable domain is AAGVIQSPRHLIKEKRETATLKCYPIPRHDTVYWYQQGPGQDPQFLISFYEKMQSDKGSIPDRFSAQQFSDYHSELNMSSLELGDSALYFCASSFQTGDNEQYFGPGTRLTVT.